This T cell receptor (beta chain) was captured in a study of blood T cells in healthy people across ages. On the study more broadly: In model experiments, template switching was able to capture about one barcoded beta molecule for every two T cells that were present.

Healthy Caucasian individuals from Russia aged roughly 6 to 100 served as donors. Findings and limits, study-wide: Relative to aged donors, long-lived donors carried more naive CD4+ cells and displayed higher diversity.

Only a few counts were recorded for this clonotype. What it binds is unknown. Combining a sample-barcoded 5' primer with a J-beta primer mix, a second PCR ran for about 7 to 12 cycles. A template-switch adaptor that had 12 random nucleotides put a tag on each cDNA molecule. TCRdb independently ran MiXCR on the 5' RACE reads; one entry per CDR3 protein. The table includes 550,000 to 800,000 distinct CDR3 sequences, more than 20% detected once. Per germline, CDR1 DFQATT and CDR2 SNEGSKA (reference sequence). V gave up 0 bases and J gave up 5 bases, with 16 bases separating them. The CDR3 has 15 amino acids.

The material sequenced was blood. The sequence came from a man in his 70s in good health. The chain joins TRBV20-1 to TRBJ1-2; maybe TRBD1 (6 bases). The CDR3 loop is CSARDLERGEYGYTF. CDR3 nucleotide sequence: TGCAGTGCTAGAGATCTGGAAAGGGGGGAGTATGGCTACACCTTC.